This section outlines one T cell receptor (beta chain) sequence together with its context. The junction differs from germline at one of its ends, possibly a read error. A sample-barcoded 5' primer and a J-beta primer mix were used in a second PCR of about 6 to 12 cycles. No fewer than 2.5 million CDR3-containing paired-end reads came from each sample. TCRdb passed the 5' RACE reads through MiXCR, listing each CDR3 protein once. The sample includes 1.5 million to 2 million distinct CDR3 sequences, about 49% of them seen just once. The CDR3 covers 15 residues. Germline CDR1 SGHVS, CDR2 FNYEAQ. The authors isolated at least 7 million PBMCs per sample. These data originate in a study of blood T cells in healthy people across ages.

This clonotype was sampled from a woman between 40 and 55 years old in good health. Material for sequencing was blood. V gene TRBV7-6 combines with J gene TRBJ1-4; a weak D match, TRBD1 (6 bases). CDR3 in DNA: TGTGCTAGCAGCTTAACCACAGGGTTACATGAAAAACTGTTTTTT. It translates to CASSLTTGLHEKLFF.